This T cell receptor (beta chain) comes out of a study of cytomegalovirus exposure and HLA in healthy donors. The study's findings and limits: There were reportedly fewer N-insertions in an Asian-associated ancestry cluster than the roughly 670-donor mean, in a later analysis. For most TCR beta V segments, an earlier analysis put the productive rate at about 87% or about 30% of the time. Analysis performed later found around 15,000 TCR beta sequences associated with HLA alleles at 0.05 false discovery rate.

The ends were cut back, 5 bases at V and 8 bases at J, with 12 bases in the middle. Per the germline V gene, CDR1 is MDHEN and CDR2 is SYDVKM. CDR3 length: 12 amino acids. 13 Jbeta primers and 60 Vbeta primers were used for the PCR. Repertoires were generated with immunoSEQ multiplex PCR, while TCRdb's copy carries only in-frame clones and drops some. Of about 150,000 clones listed, 65% to 75% were seen once; the top ten hold around 4.2%. Concerning this clone: As yet, its antigen is unknown.

Material: PBMCs. The receptor's source is a man in his 60s in good health and CMV-seronegative. The chain is built from TRBV28 and TRBJ1-2; D gene uncertain. DNA for the CDR3: TGTGCCAGCAGTCCCGCGGAGGGAGGCTACACCTTC. Its translation is CASSPAEGGYTF.